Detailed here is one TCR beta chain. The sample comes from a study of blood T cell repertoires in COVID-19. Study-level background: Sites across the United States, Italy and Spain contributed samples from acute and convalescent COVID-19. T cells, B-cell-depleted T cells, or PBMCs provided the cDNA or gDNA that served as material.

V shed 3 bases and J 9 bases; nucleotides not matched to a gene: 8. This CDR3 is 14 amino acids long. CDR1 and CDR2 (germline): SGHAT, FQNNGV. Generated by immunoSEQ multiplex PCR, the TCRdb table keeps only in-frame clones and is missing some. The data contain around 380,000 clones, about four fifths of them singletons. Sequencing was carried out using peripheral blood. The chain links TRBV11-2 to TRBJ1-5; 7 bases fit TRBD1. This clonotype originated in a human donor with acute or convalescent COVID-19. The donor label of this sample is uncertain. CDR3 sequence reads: CASSFDRAQAPQHF. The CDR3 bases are TGTGCCAGCAGCTTCGACAGGGCCCAGGCGCCCCAGCATTTT.